Sequencing of this TCR beta chain was carried out in a study of cytomegalovirus exposure and HLA in healthy donors. Primers for the PCR totalled 60 Vbeta and 13 Jbeta. This table comes from immunoSEQ multiplex PCR, and its TCRdb copy is limited to in-frame clones, with some not included. Found here are 150,000 to 200,000 clones, roughly 80% of them singletons; the top ten hold 7.5% to 9%. The V and J ends lost 0 bases and 9 bases, in that order; junction bases with no gene match: 4. CDR1 is GTSNPN and CDR2 is SVGIG in the germline V gene (reference sequence). This CDR3 region has 12 residues. The sample comprised PBMCs. The sequence was obtained from a male donor in good health and CMV-seropositive. The chain is built from TRBV30 and TRBJ1-2; 7 bases agree with TRBD1. CDR3 coding DNA: TGTGCCTGGAGTGTACACAGGGGCTGCTACACCTTC. Translated: CAWSVHRGCYTF.